The 19 T cell receptor beta chains below all came from one sample that was sequenced in a study of T cell responses to AZD1222 COVID-19 vaccine. Method: immunoSEQ multiplex PCR; TCRdb's copy keeps in-frame clones and lacks some. The sample records 80,000 or so clones, nearly 90% being singletons. Sequencing used peripheral blood, obtained on day 0 of AZD1222 vaccination. Every receptor here comes from an adult in good health.

The sample holds a few counts of this clone. The rearrangement uses TRBV5-1 and TRBJ2-3; maybe TRBD1 (6 bases). CDR3 length: 14 amino acids. The V end was cut by 4 bases, the J end by 0 bases, with 9 bases between. CDR1 SGHRS and CDR2 YFSETQ come from the germline V gene. CDR3 bases: TGCGCCAGCAGCCCAGGGGCGAGCACAGATACGCAGTATTTT. It yields the protein CASSPGASTDTQYF.

The chain is built from TRBV7-3 and TRBJ1-2; 9 bases agree with TRBD1. The CDR3 consists of 15 residues. Germline-derived CDR1 and CDR2 are SGHTA and FQGTGA. The ends lost 5 bases at V and 4 bases at J; junction bases unmatched: 8. CDR3 nucleotides: TGTGCCAGCAGCCCCGGACAGGGGCAAAGCTATGGCTACACCTTC. This translates into CASSPGQGQSYGYTF.

V and J are TRBV6-5 and TRBJ1-6; 8 positions match TRBD1. Germline V lookup: CDR1 MNHEY, CDR2 SVGAGI. V was pared by 6 bases and J by 2 bases, with 0 bases of the junction left unmatched. This CDR3 region has 14 residues. The CDR3 sequence: CASRDRAYNSPLHF. The CDR3 DNA sequence: TGTGCCAGCAGGGACAGGGCCTATAATTCACCCCTCCACTTT.

The chain has TRBV30 and TRBJ1-6; weak D call: TRBD1 (6 bases). The germline V gene has CDR1 GTSNPN and CDR2 SVGIG (reference sequence). V lost 3 bases to trimming and J lost 7 bases, with 7 bases between them. CDR3 length: 12 residues. Here the CDR3 DNA reads TGTGCCTGGAGGCAGGGGAATTCACCCCTCCACTTT. Amino acids: CAWRQGNSPLHF.

The V gene is TRBV2, the J gene TRBJ1-1; a weak D match, TRBD1 (6 bases). There are 14 residues in the CDR3. V gave up 6 bases and J gave up 1 base, with 12 bases separating them. The germline V gene has CDR1 SNHLY and CDR2 FYNNEI. The CDR3 here is CASRGRGGNTEAFF. The CDR3 DNA follows: TGTGCCAGCAGGGGACGAGGGGGGAACACTGAAGCTTTCTTT. The full variable domain, rest sourced from reference TRBV2 and TRBJ1-1, is EPEVTQTPSHQVTQMGQEVILRCVPISNHLYFYWYRQILGQKVEFLVSFYNNEISEKSEIFDDQFSVERPDGSNFTLKIRSTKLEDSAMYFCASRGRGGNTEAFFGQGTRLTVV.

The V call is TRBV6-5, the J call TRBJ2-1, with 7 bases that match TRBD1. This CDR3 is built from 14 residues. Germline values: CDR1 MNHEY, CDR2 SVGAGI. Trimming removed 4 bases from V and 5 bases from J; junction bases left unmatched: 5. For the CDR3, the DNA is TGTGCCAGCAGTTTTCGGGACAGTAACAATGAGCAGTTCTTC. It yields the protein CASSFRDSNNEQFF.

For the CDR3, the DNA is TGTGCCAGCAGTTCAGACAGCTGGGGCAATCAGCCCCAGCATTTT. Translation gives CASSSDSWGNQPQHF. The chain is built from TRBV27 and TRBJ1-5; perhaps TRBD1 as D (5 bases). CDR1 is MNHEY, CDR2 SMNVEV, per germline (reference sequence). V was clipped by 4 bases and J by 2 bases, with 12 bases between them. The CDR3 contains 15 residues.

The V gene is TRBV27, the J gene TRBJ2-1; either TRBD1 or TRBD2 may supply D (5 bases each). This CDR3 has 17 residues. Germline CDR1 MNHEY, CDR2 SMNVEV (reference sequence). V lost 6 bases and J 0 bases, leaving 18 bases between the germline ends. CDR3 amino acids: CASRFRVASSSYNEQFF. CDR3 DNA sequence: TGTGCCAGCAGGTTCAGGGTAGCGTCGAGCTCCTACAATGAGCAGTTCTTC.

The gene calls are TRBV7-8 and TRBJ2-1, with 7 bases aligning to TRBD2. Looked up from germline, CDR1 is SGHVS and CDR2 is FQNEAQ. Losses at the gene ends were 4 bases for V and 6 bases for J; bases not matched to a gene: 15. The CDR3 spans 17 residues. In nucleotides, the CDR3 is TGTGCCAGCAGCTATCCCTTACTAAGTGGGAGGGCCAATGAGCAGTTCTTC. It specifies CASSYPLLSGRANEQFF.

CDR3 residues: CASSPPGGRVDTGELFF. As DNA, the CDR3 is TGTGCCAGCAGCCCCCCTGGCGGGAGGGTTGACACCGGGGAGCTGTTTTTT. The chain uses TRBV11-3 and TRBJ2-2, with 9 bases lining up with TRBD2. Trimming at V came to 5 bases and at J to 3 bases, leaving 10 bases not matched to a gene. The CDR3 runs 17 residues. The germline V gene has CDR1 SGHNT and CDR2 YENEEA.

The V gene is TRBV19, the J gene TRBJ2-3; 9 nucleotides match TRBD2. Unmatched junction bases numbered 13, after V lost 8 bases and J lost 4 bases. This CDR3 is built from 16 residues. CDR1 and CDR2 (germline): LNHDA, SQIVND (reference sequence). CDR3 in amino acids: CASAGFLAGVADTQYF. The CDR3 DNA sequence: TGTGCCAGTGCAGGCTTTTTAGCGGGAGTGGCAGATACGCAGTATTTT.

This chain links TRBV12-5 with TRBJ2-2, with TRBD2 identical over 11 bases. V was clipped by 0 bases and J by 4 bases; unmatched bases: 13. This CDR3 has 20 amino acids. CDR1 LGHNT and CDR2 FRNRAP come from the germline V gene. The chain's CDR3 is CASGLVLLGPGLAATGELFF. The CDR3 DNA reads as TGTGCTAGTGGTTTGGTACTTTTGGGCCCGGGACTAGCGGCCACCGGGGAGCTGTTTTTT.

The chain couples TRBV18 to TRBJ1-1; 8 nucleotides line up with TRBD1. The CDR3 consists of 20 residues. The V segment lost 1 base and the J segment 1 base; nucleotides outside the gene matches: 17. Germline-derived CDR1 and CDR2 are KGHSH and LQKENI. DNA for the CDR3: TGTGCCAGCTCACCACTTGGGGGTCACTCCGCCGGGACAGGGAACACTGAAGCTTTCTTT. Its protein product is CASSPLGGHSAGTGNTEAFF.

This chain uses TRBV30 with TRBJ1-5; D remains unclear. The CDR3 totals 13 residues. Per the germline V gene, CDR1 is GTSNPN and CDR2 is SVGIG (reference sequence). V was shortened by 0 bases and J by 3 bases, with 6 bases between the two germline ends. The CDR3 nucleotides are TGTGCCTGGAGTGTAGGACCCAATCAGCCCCAGCATTTT. Protein product: CAWSVGPNQPQHF. Looking up the rest from reference TRBV30 and TRBJ1-5 gives the full variable domain: SQTIHQWPATLVQPVGSPLSLECTVEGTSNPNLYWYRQAAGRGLQLLFYSVGIGQISSEVPQNLSASRPQDRQFILSSKKLLLSDSGFYLCAWSVGPNQPQHFGDGTRLSIL.

The chain couples TRBV4-3 to TRBJ1-1; maybe TRBD1 (5 bases). There are 15 residues in the CDR3. CDR1 is LGHNA and CDR2 is YSLEER in the germline V gene. The ends were cut back, 0 bases at V and 0 bases at J, with 8 bases in the middle. CDR3 nucleotides: TGCGCCAGCAGCCAAGATACGGGGGTGAACACTGAAGCTTTCTTT. Amino acid sequence: CASSQDTGVNTEAFF.

V is TRBV7-3 and J is TRBJ2-3, with 8 bases lining up with TRBD1. With V trimmed by 1 base and J by 5 bases, 5 bases remained unmatched. CDR1 and CDR2 from the germline V gene are SGHTA and FQGTGA. The CDR3 loop spans 15 amino acids. The DNA of the CDR3 is TGTGCCAGCAGCTTAAGAGGACAGGGTAGAGATACGCAGTATTTT. This gives the protein CASSLRGQGRDTQYF.

The chain has TRBV11-3 and TRBJ2-1, with D unclear. CDR1 is SGHNT, CDR2 YENEEA, per germline. The length of the CDR3 is 14 residues. Trimming took 1 base from V and 7 from J, leaving 11 bases between them. The CDR3, as DNA: TGTGCCAGCAGCTTAGGAGTCTGGGAAAATGAGCAGTTCTTC. Encoded protein: CASSLGVWENEQFF.

The genes are TRBV5-1 and TRBJ1-5; D not resolved. Germline assignment: CDR1 SGHRS and CDR2 YFSETQ. The CDR3 runs 15 residues. Trimming took 4 bases from V and 1 from J, leaving 12 bases between them. The CDR3 reads CASSPESGSNQPQHF. In DNA, the CDR3 is TGCGCCAGCAGCCCCGAGTCGGGGAGCAATCAGCCCCAGCATTTT.

The J gene is TRBJ2-1, the V gene TRBV7-9; TRBD2 agrees at 12 bases. The germline V gene has CDR1 SEHNR and CDR2 FQNEAQ (reference sequence). The CDR3 is made up of 15 amino acids. V shed 7 bases, J shed 2 bases, and the junction held 3 bases outside the gene matches. CDR3 protein: CASIRLAGAYNEQFF. Written as DNA, the CDR3 is TGTGCCAGCATCCGACTAGCGGGAGCCTACAATGAGCAGTTCTTC.